The subject of this entry is one T cell receptor beta chain. The data were taken from a study of blood T cell repertoires in COVID-19. Across the whole study: Nucleic acid was either cDNA or gDNA, and it came from T cells, B-cell-depleted T cells, or PBMCs.

Seattle's cohort entered during active infection and was followed longitudinally. V lost 4 bases and J 10 bases, leaving 20 bases between the germline ends. The CDR3 runs to 15 residues. Germline loops: CDR1 MDHEN, CDR2 SYDVKM. Per the original methods: Scientists estimated how many nucleated cells there were by amplifying reference gene primers. Some clones are missing from TCRdb's copy, which holds only in-frame ones; the method was immunoSEQ multiplex PCR. V, J and clone size are taken as reported in that table, and D and trimming were inferred from the DNA itself. The sample contains around 150,000 clones, 84% of which appear only once.

The TCR originated in a man in his thirties or forties with COVID-19, enrolled during active disease. J is TRBJ2-1 and V is TRBV28; D may be TRBD2 (7 bases). The sequenced sample was peripheral blood. CDR3 nucleotides: TGTGCCAGCAGTTGGGGGCAGGGCCCCGGGGGGGAGCAGTTCTTC. Its translation: CASSWGQGPGGEQFF.